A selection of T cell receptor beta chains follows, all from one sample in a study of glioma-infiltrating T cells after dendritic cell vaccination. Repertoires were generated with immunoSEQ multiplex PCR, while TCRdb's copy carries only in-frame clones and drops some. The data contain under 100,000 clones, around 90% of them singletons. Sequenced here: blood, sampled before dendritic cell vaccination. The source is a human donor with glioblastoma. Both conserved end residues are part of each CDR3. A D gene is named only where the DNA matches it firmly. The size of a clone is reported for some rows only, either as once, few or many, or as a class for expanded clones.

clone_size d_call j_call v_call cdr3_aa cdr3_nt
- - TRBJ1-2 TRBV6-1 CASSEMAGEGFDYGYTF TGTGCCAGCAGTGAAATGGCGGGGGAGGGTTTTGACTATGGCTACACCTTC
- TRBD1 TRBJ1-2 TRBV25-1 CASSEAGGYGYTF TGTGCCAGCTCCGAGGCAGGGGGGTATGGCTACACCTTC
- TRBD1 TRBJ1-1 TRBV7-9 CASSSKPTGEAFF TGTGCCAGCAGCTCTAAACCGACAGGGGAAGCTTTCTTT
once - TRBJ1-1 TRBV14 CASSQQANTEAFF TGTGCCAGCAGCCAACAGGCGAACACTGAAGCTTTCTTT
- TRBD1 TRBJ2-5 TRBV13 CASSLRDRGIETQYF TGTGCCAGCAGCTTAAGGGACAGGGGGATCGAGACCCAGTACTTC
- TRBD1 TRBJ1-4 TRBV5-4 CASSLAAGQGEGEKLFF TGTGCCAGCAGCTTGGCCGCCGGACAGGGGGAGGGTGAAAAACTGTTTTTT
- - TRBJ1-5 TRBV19 CASRDGEGQPQHF TGTGCCAGTAGGGACGGGGAAGGGCAGCCCCAGCATTTT
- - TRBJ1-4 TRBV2 CASSEEGDEKLFF TGTGCCAGCAGTGAAGAGGGGGATGAAAAACTGTTTTTT
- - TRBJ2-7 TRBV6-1 CASSEAYWAGAPYEQYF TGTGCCAGCAGTGAAGCTTACTGGGCAGGGGCGCCCTACGAGCAGTACTTC
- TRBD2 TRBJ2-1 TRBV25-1 CASSDPSGGIDEQFF TGTGCCAGCAGTGACCCTAGCGGGGGCATCGATGAGCAGTTCTTC
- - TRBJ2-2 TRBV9 CASSESGTGELFF TGTGCCAGCAGCGAGTCGGGCACCGGGGAGCTGTTTTTT
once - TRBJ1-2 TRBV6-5 CASSRQGPVNYGYTF TGTGCCAGCAGTCGCCAGGGGCCCGTTAACTATGGCTACACCTTC
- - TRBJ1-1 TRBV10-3 CASKGQMNTEAFF TGTGCCTCCAAAGGACAGATGAACACTGAAGCTTTCTTT
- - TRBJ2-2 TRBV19 CASSTPPGRAGELFF TGTGCCAGTAGTACGCCCCCAGGCAGGGCCGGGGAGCTGTTTTTT
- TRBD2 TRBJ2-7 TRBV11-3 CASSPGSSGSLRLYEQYF TGTGCCAGCAGCCCAGGGTCTAGCGGGAGCCTTAGACTATACGAGCAGTACTTC
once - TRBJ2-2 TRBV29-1 CSVDETYTGELFF TGCAGCGTTGACGAGACATACACCGGGGAGCTGTTTTTT